Listed below are T cell receptor beta chains from one sample, sequenced in a study of CD8 T cells in Susac syndrome. TCRdb reanalysed the immunoSEQ multiplex PCR reads using MiXCR and keeps one entry per CDR3 protein. The sample includes 250,000 to 300,000 distinct CDR3 sequences, about 82% of them seen just once. Sequencing was done on a sample of CD8+ T cells from PBMCs. The receptors were sampled from a human donor with multiple sclerosis. The CDR3 runs from the conserved cysteine through the conserved F or W. The D gene is left open where the match is weak. Clone size is given for some rows only: seen once, a few or many times, or a class if the clone is expanded.

d_gene	v_gene	abundance	j_gene	CDR3nt	CDR3aa
-	TRBV7-9	-	TRBJ1-1	TGTGCCAGCAGCTTAGAAACTTGGGGGGGGAACACTGAAGCTTTCTTT	CASSLETWGGNTEAFF
-	TRBV6-5	-	TRBJ2-7	TGTGCCAGCAGTTGGCGGGTCTCCTACGAGCAGTACTTC	CASSWRVSYEQYF
TRBD2	TRBV6-5	-	TRBJ2-1	TGTGCCAGCAGTTACTCGAACCGCGGACTAGCGGGAGTCGAGCAGTTCTTC	CASSYSNRGLAGVEQFF
-	TRBV29-1	-	TRBJ2-7	TGCAGCGTTGAAACAGGGTTCTACGAGCAGTACTTC	CSVETGFYEQYF
-	TRBV10-3	few	TRBJ2-7	TGTGCCATCAGTGAGTCGACAAAAGCCTACGAGCAGTACTTC	CAISESTKAYEQYF
-	TRBV29-1	-	TRBJ1-1	TGCAGCGTTGAAGAGGACGTCCGGAACACTGAAGCTTTCTTT	CSVEEDVRNTEAFF
-	TRBV10-3	-	TRBJ1-1	TGTGCCATCAGTGAGATTTGGGGGATGAACACTGAAGCTTTCTTT	CAISEIWGMNTEAFF
-	TRBV7-9	-	TRBJ1-2	TGTGCCAGCAGCTTTCCAGGGGTAGGAAATGGCTACACCTTC	CASSFPGVGNGYTF
TRBD1	TRBV13	-	TRBJ1-2	TGTGCCAGCAGCACGAGACAGGGGGCCTATGGCTACACCTTC	CASSTRQGAYGYTF
-	TRBV28	once	TRBJ1-3	TGTGCCAGCAGTTTCGGGTTCAGCTCTGGAAACACCATATATTTT	CASSFGFSSGNTIYF
TRBD1	TRBV7-6	-	TRBJ2-6	TGTGCCAGCAGCATCGAAGCCCAGGGGGCTGGGGCCAACGTCCTGACTTTC	CASSIEAQGAGANVLTF
TRBD2	TRBV28	-	TRBJ2-7	TGTGCCAGCAGTCAATGGGGTAGCGGGGCCTACGGGCAGTACTTC	CASSQWGSGAYGQYF
-	TRBV5-6	few	TRBJ2-7	TGTGCCAGCAGCTTTGGGTTCGAGCAGTACTTC	CASSFGFEQYF
-	TRBV2	-	TRBJ2-1	TGTGCCAGCAGCTACCGGGACTCCCGTTACAATGAGCAGTTCTTC	CASSYRDSRYNEQFF
TRBD2	TRBV5-6	-	TRBJ2-1	TGTGCCAGCAGCGAGGGACTAGCGGAGCAGTTCTTC	CASSEGLAEQFF
-	TRBV7-9	once	TRBJ1-1	TGTGCCAGCAGCTTCCAAGAAGAGAGGAACACTGAAGCTTTCTTT	CASSFQEERNTEAFF
TRBD2	TRBV24-1	-	TRBJ2-7	TGTGCCACCAGTGACTGGACTAGCGTTTCCCACGAGCAGTACTTC	CATSDWTSVSHEQYF
-	TRBV3-1	-	TRBJ1-2	TGTGCCAGCAGCCAACCCCGGGACTCCTATGGCTACACCTTC	CASSQPRDSYGYTF
TRBD1	TRBV5-1	-	TRBJ2-3	TGCGCCAGCAGCTTGGGACAGGGGGCTTTGGGAGATACGCAGTATTTT	CASSLGQGALGDTQYF
-	TRBV9	-	TRBJ2-1	TGTGCCAGCAGCGCCACCTTCTACAATGAGCAGTTCTTC	CASSATFYNEQFF
-	TRBV20-1	-	TRBJ1-2	TGCAGTGCCAGTAGTGAGGAGACTGGAGCCTATGGCTACACCTTC	CSASSEETGAYGYTF
TRBD1	TRBV15	-	TRBJ2-1	TGTGCCACCGGGGACAGGGTTTACAATGAGCAGTTCTTC	CATGDRVYNEQFF
-	TRBV30	-	TRBJ2-5	TGTGCCTGGACAGGCCAAGAAGAGACCCAGTACTTC	CAWTGQEETQYF
TRBD2	TRBV27	-	TRBJ2-1	TGTGCCAGCAGCGGACTAGCGGTCAATGAGCAGTTCTTC	CASSGLAVNEQFF
-	TRBV19	few	TRBJ2-5	TGTGCCAGTAGTATGGACGGGGAAGAGACCCAGTACTTT	CASSMDGEETQYF
TRBD1	TRBV7-9	-	TRBJ1-2	TGTGCCAGCAGCCCGGTGGACAGGGGGCCTCTAATTAGGGGCTACACCTTC	CASSPVDRGPLIRGYTF
TRBD1	TRBV4-3	-	TRBJ1-6	TGCGCCAGCAGCCAAGACCGACAGGGCTATAATTCACCCCTCCACTTT	CASSQDRQGYNSPLHF
-	TRBV6-1	-	TRBJ2-7	TGTGCCAGCAGTACGGGCGGGGTCCCCAGATACGAGCAGTACTTC	CASSTGGVPRYEQYF
TRBD1	TRBV7-8	-	TRBJ2-1	TGTGCCAGCAGCTTAACAGGGGCTCGTGAGCAGTTCTTC	CASSLTGAREQFF
TRBD2	TRBV28	-	TRBJ2-1	TGTGCCAGTACCCTAGGGACTAGCGGGACTGAGCAGTTCTTC	CASTLGTSGTEQFF
-	TRBV5-1	-	TRBJ2-7	TGCGCCAGCAGCTTTCTTGAGGACAACTCCTACGAGCAGTACTTC	CASSFLEDNSYEQYF
TRBD1	TRBV11-3	-	TRBJ2-2	TGTGCCAGCAGCTTAGATCAGGACAGGGATGTCGGGGAGCTGTTTTTT	CASSLDQDRDVGELFF
-	TRBV29-1	-	TRBJ1-2	TGCAGCGTTGTCGGTAGTGGCTATGGCTACACCTTC	CSVVGSGYGYTF
-	TRBV9	-	TRBJ2-1	TGTGCCAGCAGCGTAGGAGCCGGGGACTCCTACAATGAGCAGTTCTTC	CASSVGAGDSYNEQFF
-	TRBV7-3	few	TRBJ2-3	TGTGCCAGCAGGGGTGGGCTCCGGGACATCGGGTCGGATACGCAGTATTTT	CASRGGLRDIGSDTQYF
-	TRBV27	-	TRBJ2-3	TGTGCCAGCAAAGCAGGGCCCACAGATACGCAGTATTTT	CASKAGPTDTQYF
-	TRBV9	-	TRBJ1-5	TGTGCCAGCAGCGTAGGAGGATTGAATCAGCCCCAGCATTTT	CASSVGGLNQPQHF
-	TRBV21-1	-	TRBJ2-2	TGTGCCAGCAGCAACAGGACCGACCCACGCGCGAACACCGGGGAGCTGTTTTTT	CASSNRTDPRANTGELFF
TRBD1	TRBV27	few	TRBJ1-1	TGTGCCAGCAGTTTAGCGGGACAGGGCCCCCGAAATACTGAAGCTTTCTTT	CASSLAGQGPRNTEAFF
-	TRBV5-8	-	TRBJ2-1	TGTGCCAGCAGCTTGGTCATTAGTCGCAGTGAGCAGTTCTTC	CASSLVISRSEQFF
-	TRBV7-2	-	TRBJ2-1	TGTGCCAGCAGCTTAGCCGGGGGAAGTTTAGATGAGCAGTTCTTC	CASSLAGGSLDEQFF
-	TRBV12-3/TRBV12-4	once	TRBJ1-2	TGTGCCAGCAGTGAACCTGCGGACTATGGCTACACCTTC	CASSEPADYGYTF
-	TRBV6-2/TRBV6-3	few	TRBJ1-4	TGTGCCAGCAGCCTCCAGTCCGGGGAGATGGATGAAAAACTGTTTTTT	CASSLQSGEMDEKLFF
-	TRBV28	-	TRBJ1-1	TGTGCCAGCACCTTGGGGGCCTTACTGAACACTGAAGCTTTCTTT	CASTLGALLNTEAFF
-	TRBV6-5	-	TRBJ1-1	TGTGCCAGCTCCCCCGGGGGCTTGATGAACACTGAAGCTTTCTTT	CASSPGGLMNTEAFF
TRBD2	TRBV20-1	-	TRBJ2-1	TGCAGTGCTAGAGACCCGACTAGCGCACGGTATGAGCAGTTCTTC	CSARDPTSARYEQFF
-	TRBV6-2/TRBV6-3	-	TRBJ2-1	TGTGCCAGCAGTCTTTCGACAGAGATAAGCTCCTACAATGAGCAGTTCTTC	CASSLSTEISSYNEQFF
-	TRBV10-2	-	TRBJ1-1	TGCGCCAGTATCGGACAGAGGAACACTGAAGCTTTCTTT	CASIGQRNTEAFF
-	TRBV2	-	TRBJ1-1	TGTGCCAGCAGCGACTTGGACAGCGTTGAAGCTTTCTTT	CASSDLDSVEAFF